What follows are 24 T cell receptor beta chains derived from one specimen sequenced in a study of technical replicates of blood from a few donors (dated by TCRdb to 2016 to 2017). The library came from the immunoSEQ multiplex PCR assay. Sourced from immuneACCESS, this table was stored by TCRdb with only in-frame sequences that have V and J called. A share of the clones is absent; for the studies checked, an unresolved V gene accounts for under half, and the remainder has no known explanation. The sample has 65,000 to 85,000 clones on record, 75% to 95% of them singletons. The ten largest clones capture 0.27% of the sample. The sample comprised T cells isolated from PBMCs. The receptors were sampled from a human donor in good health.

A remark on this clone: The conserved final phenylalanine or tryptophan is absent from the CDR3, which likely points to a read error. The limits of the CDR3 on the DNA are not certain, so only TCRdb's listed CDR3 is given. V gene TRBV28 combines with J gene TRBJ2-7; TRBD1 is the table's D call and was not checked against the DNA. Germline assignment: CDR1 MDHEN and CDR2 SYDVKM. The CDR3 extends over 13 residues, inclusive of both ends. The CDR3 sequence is CASSRTLFRGRVL.

CDR3 sequence (DNA): TGTGCCAGCAGCCAACAGGGTATCGCGGAGACCCAGTACTTC. This encodes CASSQQGIAETQYF. The chain carries TRBV5-5 and TRBJ2-5; D may be TRBD1 (6 bases). Deletions cut 4 bases from V and 5 bases from J, with 15 bases between. The CDR3 spans 14 residues. The germline V gene has CDR1 SGHKS and CDR2 YYEKEE (reference sequence). Full variable domain (missing parts from reference TRBV5-5 and TRBJ2-5): DAGVTQSPTHLIKTRGQQVTLRCSPISGHKSVSWYQQVLGQGPQFIFQYYEKEERGRGNFPDRFSARQFPNYSSELNVNALLLGDSALYLCASSQQGIAETQYFGPGTRLLVL.

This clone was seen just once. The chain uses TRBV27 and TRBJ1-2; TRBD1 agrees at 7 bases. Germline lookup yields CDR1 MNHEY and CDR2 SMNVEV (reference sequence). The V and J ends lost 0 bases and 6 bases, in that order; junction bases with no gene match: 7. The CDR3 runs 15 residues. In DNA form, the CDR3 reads TGTGCCAGCAGTTTATCCCCTGGACAGGCGGATGGCTACACCTTC. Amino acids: CASSLSPGQADGYTF.

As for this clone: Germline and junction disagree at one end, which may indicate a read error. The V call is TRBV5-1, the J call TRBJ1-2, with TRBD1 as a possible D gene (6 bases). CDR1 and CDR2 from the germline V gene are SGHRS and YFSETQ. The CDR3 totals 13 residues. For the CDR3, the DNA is TGCGCCAGCAGTTTGGACAGCCTCAAGGGCTACACCTTC. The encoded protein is CASSLDSLKGYTF.

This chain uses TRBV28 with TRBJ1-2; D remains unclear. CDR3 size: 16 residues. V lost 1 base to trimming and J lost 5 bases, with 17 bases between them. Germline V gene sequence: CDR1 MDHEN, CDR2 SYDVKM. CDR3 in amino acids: CASSLYSGGLRYGYTF. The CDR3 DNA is TGTGCCAGCAGTTTATATTCCGGAGGGTTGAGGTATGGCTACACCTTC.

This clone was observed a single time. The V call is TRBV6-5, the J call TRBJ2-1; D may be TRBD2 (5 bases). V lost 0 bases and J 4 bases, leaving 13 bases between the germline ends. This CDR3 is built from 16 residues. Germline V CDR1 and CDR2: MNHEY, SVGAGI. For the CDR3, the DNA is TGTGCCAGCAGTTACTCGGCGGGTGTAGGATACAATGAGCAGTTCTTC. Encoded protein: CASSYSAGVGYNEQFF.

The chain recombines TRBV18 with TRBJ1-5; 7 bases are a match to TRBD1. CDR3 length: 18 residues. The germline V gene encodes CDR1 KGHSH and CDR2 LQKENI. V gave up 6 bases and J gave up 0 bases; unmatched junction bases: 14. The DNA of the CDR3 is TGTGCCAGCTCTCCTAGACAGGGAAAGGGGTATAGCAATCAGCCCCAGCATTTT. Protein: CASSPRQGKGYSNQPQHF.

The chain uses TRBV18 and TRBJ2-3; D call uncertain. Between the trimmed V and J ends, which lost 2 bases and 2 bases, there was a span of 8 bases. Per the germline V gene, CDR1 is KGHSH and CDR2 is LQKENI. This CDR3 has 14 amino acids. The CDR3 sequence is CASSPLAPTDTQYF. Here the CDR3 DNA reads TGTGCCAGCTCACCATTGGCACCCACAGATACGCAGTATTTT.

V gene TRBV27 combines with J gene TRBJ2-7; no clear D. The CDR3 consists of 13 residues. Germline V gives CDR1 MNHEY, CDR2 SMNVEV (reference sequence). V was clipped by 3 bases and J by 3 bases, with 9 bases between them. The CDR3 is CASSLRLYYEQYF. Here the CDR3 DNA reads TGTGCCAGCAGTTTGCGACTCTACTACGAGCAGTACTTC.

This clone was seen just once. As DNA, the CDR3 is TGTGCCAGCAGACTAGGACAGGGAGGCGGGGAGCTGTTTTTT. Its protein product is CASRLGQGGGELFF. The V and J genes are TRBV27 and TRBJ2-2, with 8 bases fitting TRBD1. Per germline, CDR1 MNHEY and CDR2 SMNVEV (reference sequence). Trimming removed 6 bases from V and 7 bases from J; junction bases left unmatched: 7. The CDR3 spans 14 residues.

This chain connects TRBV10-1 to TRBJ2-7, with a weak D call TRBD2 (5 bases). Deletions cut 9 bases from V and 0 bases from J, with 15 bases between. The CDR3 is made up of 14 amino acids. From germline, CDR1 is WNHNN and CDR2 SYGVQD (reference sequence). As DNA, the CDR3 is TGCGCCAGGCGGACTGGGAGAGACTCCTACGAGCAGTACTTC. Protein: CARRTGRDSYEQYF.

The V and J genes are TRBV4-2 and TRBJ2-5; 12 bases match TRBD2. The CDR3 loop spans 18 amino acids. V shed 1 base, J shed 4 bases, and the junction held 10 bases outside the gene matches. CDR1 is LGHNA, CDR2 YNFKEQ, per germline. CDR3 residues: CASSQVTSGGPLGETQYF. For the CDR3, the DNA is TGTGCCAGCAGCCAAGTGACTAGCGGGGGCCCCCTCGGAGAGACCCAGTACTTC.

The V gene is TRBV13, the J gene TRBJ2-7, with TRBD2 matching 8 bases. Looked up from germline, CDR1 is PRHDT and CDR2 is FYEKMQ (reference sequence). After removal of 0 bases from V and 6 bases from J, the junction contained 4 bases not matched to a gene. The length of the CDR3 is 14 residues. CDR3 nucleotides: TGTGCCAGCAGCTTAGGCGTAGCGGGACCCGAGCAGTACTTC. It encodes CASSLGVAGPEQYF.

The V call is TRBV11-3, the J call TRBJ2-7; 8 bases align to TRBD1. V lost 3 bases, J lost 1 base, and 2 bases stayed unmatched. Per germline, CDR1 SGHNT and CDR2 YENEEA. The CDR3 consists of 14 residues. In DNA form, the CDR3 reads TGTGCCAGCAGCTTCCGGGACAGGTCCTACGAGCAGTACTTC. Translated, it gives CASSFRDRSYEQYF.

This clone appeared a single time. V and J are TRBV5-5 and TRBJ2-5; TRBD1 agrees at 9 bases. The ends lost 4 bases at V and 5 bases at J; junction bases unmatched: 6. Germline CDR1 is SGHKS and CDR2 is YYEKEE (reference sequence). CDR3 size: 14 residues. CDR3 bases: TGTGCCAGCAGCGGACGGACAGGGGTCGAGACCCAGTACTTC. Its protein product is CASSGRTGVETQYF.

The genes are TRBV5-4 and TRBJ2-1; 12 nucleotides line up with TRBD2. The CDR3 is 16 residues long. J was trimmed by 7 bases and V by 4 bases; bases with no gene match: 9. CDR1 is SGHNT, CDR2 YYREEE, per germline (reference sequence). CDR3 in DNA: TGTGCCAGCAGCCCGGAAGGACTAGCGGGACGGAATGAGCAGTTCTTC. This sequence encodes CASSPEGLAGRNEQFF.

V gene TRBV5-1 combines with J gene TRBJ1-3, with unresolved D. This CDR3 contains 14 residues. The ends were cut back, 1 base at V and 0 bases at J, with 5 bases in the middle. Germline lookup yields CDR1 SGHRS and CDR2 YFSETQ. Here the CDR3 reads CASSLPGSGNTIYF. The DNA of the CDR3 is TGCGCCAGCAGCTTGCCAGGCTCTGGAAACACCATATATTTT.

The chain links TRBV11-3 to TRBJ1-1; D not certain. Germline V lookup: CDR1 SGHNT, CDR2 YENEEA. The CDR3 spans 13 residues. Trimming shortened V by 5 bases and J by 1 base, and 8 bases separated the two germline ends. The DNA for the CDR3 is TGTGCCAGCAGCACCCAGAAGAACACTGAAGCTTTCTTT. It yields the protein CASSTQKNTEAFF.

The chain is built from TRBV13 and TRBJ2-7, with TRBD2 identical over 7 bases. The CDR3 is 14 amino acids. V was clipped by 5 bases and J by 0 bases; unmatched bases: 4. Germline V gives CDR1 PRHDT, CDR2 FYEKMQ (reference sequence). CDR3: CASSPRDYSYEQYF. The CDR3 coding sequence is TGTGCCAGCAGCCCACGGGACTACTCCTACGAGCAGTACTTC.

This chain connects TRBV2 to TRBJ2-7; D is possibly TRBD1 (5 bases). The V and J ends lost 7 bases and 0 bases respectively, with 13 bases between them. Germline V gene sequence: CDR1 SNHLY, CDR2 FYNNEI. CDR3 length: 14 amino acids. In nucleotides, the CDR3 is TGTGCCAGCATGGTTCCAGGGTTCTCCTACGAGCAGTACTTC. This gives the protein CASMVPGFSYEQYF. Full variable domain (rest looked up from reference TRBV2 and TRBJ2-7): EPEVTQTPSHQVTQMGQEVILRCVPISNHLYFYWYRQILGQKVEFLVSFYNNEISEKSEIFDDQFSVERPDGSNFTLKIRSTKLEDSAMYFCASMVPGFSYEQYFGPGTRLTVT.

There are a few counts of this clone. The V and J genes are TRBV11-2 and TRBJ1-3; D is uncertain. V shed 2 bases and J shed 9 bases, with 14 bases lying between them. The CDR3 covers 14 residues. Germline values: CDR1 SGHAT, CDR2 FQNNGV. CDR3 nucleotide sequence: TGTGCCAGCAGCTTACAGACCGCAAGAGGCACCATATATTTT. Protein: CASSLQTARGTIYF.

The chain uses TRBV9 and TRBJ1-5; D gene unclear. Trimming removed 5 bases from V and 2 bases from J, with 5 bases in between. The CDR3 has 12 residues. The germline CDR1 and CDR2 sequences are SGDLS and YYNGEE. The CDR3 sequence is CASSSGNQPQHF. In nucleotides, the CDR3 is TGTGCCAGCAGTTCGGGCAATCAGCCCCAGCATTTT. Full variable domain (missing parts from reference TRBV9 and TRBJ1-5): DSGVTQTPKHLITATGQRVTLRCSPRSGDLSVYWYQQSLDQGLQFLIQYYNGEERAKGNILERFSAQQFPDLHSELNLSSLELGDSALYFCASSSGNQPQHFGDGTRLSIL.

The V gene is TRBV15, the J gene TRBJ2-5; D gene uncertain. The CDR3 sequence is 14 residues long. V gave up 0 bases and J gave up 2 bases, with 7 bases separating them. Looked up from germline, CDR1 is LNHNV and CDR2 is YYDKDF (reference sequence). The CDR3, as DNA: TGTGCCACCAGCAGAGATACAGCACAAGAGACCCAGTACTTC. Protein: CATSRDTAQETQYF.

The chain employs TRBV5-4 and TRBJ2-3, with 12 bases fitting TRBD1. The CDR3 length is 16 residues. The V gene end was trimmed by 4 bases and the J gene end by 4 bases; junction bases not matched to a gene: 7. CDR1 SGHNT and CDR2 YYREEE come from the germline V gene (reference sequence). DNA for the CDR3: TGTGCCAGCAGCGACCTCCGGGACAGGGGGCCAGATACGCAGTATTTT. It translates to CASSDLRDRGPDTQYF.